One sample yielded the 3 T cell receptor beta chains listed below, sequenced in a study of blood T cell repertoires in COVID-19 (dated by TCRdb to 2020 to 2021). The library relied on the immunoSEQ multiplex PCR assay. In its TCRdb copy, this immuneACCESS table keeps in-frame sequences only and misses some clones. Where compared with another copy, unresolved V genes explain less than half of these, and the others have no known cause. The sample table records about 280,000 clones; about 90% of these occur just once. The top ten clonotypes cover around 10% of the sample. The sample comprised peripheral blood. The origin of the receptors is a woman in her 30s with COVID-19, enrolled during active disease.

V is TRBV7-4 and J is TRBJ1-2; possibly TRBD1 for D (6 bases). Trimming removed 3 bases at V and 1 base at J, with 15 bases between. Looked up from germline, CDR1 is SGHVT and CDR2 is SQSDAQ. The CDR3 consists of 16 residues. The CDR3 loop is CASSFGRGSGNYGYTF. The CDR3 DNA follows: TGTGCCAGCAGCTTTGGCAGGGGTTCAGGTAACTATGGCTACACCTTC. Filled out from reference TRBV7-4 and TRBJ1-2, the complete variable domain reads GAGVSQSPRYKVAKRGRDVALRCDSISGHVTLYWYRQTLGQGSEVLTYSQSDAQRDKSGRPSGRFSAERPERSVSTLKIQRTEQGDSAVYLCASSFGRGSGNYGYTFGSGTRLTVV.

The chain joins TRBV29-1 to TRBJ2-2, with TRBD1 matching 7 bases. Germline V gene lookup returns CDR1 SQVTM and CDR2 ANQGSEA. The CDR3 covers 14 residues. V lost 5 bases to trimming and J lost 5 bases; unmatched junction nucleotides: 8. CDR3 protein: CSVLGTDFTGELFF. As DNA, the CDR3 is TGCAGCGTTTTAGGGACAGACTTTACCGGGGAGCTGTTTTTT.

The rearrangement uses TRBV27 and TRBJ1-5; possible D gene TRBD1, 5 bases. Germline V gene lookup returns CDR1 MNHEY and CDR2 SMNVEV (reference sequence). The CDR3 totals 14 residues. V gave up 0 bases and J gave up 5 bases, with 8 bases separating them. As DNA, the CDR3 is TGTGCCAGCAGTTTATCAGGGGCAGATCAGCCCCAGCATTTT. It codes for CASSLSGADQPQHF.